These 6 T cell receptor beta chains share one sample of origin, sequenced in a study of T cell responses to AZD1222 COVID-19 vaccine. Profiled with immunoSEQ multiplex PCR; TCRdb holds only in-frame clones, not every one. Of some 200,000 clones in the sample, roughly 94% are singletons; the top ten hold approximately 1.5%. This specimen consisted of peripheral blood, obtained 28 days after the second dose of the MenACWY control vaccine. These receptor sequences come from an adult who received the MenACWY meningococcal vaccine as a control.

J is TRBJ2-2 and V is TRBV5-5; 10 bases agree with TRBD2. The trim removed 2 bases at V and 5 bases at J, leaving 6 bases unmatched. The CDR3 totals 16 residues. Germline V gene sequence: CDR1 SGHKS, CDR2 YYEKEE (reference sequence). CDR3 DNA: TGTGCCAGCAGCTTTATGAGCGGGGGGGCGACCGGGGAGCTGTTTTTT. This codes for CASSFMSGGATGELFF.

This chain links TRBV19 with TRBJ2-7, with D perhaps TRBD2 (6 bases). Trimming cost V 5 bases and J 5 bases, with 22 bases left between them. CDR3 length: 16 residues. The germline CDR1 and CDR2 sequences are LNHDA and SQIVND (reference sequence). Here the CDR3 reads CASSSLRAGRKDEQYF. The CDR3 DNA follows: TGTGCCAGTAGTTCCTTAAGAGCGGGCCGAAAGGACGAGCAGTACTTC.

The table lists this clone with a count of one. This chain uses TRBV5-1 with TRBJ2-1, with 7 bases matching TRBD1. The CDR3 covers 15 residues. The V and J ends lost 3 bases and 4 bases, in that order; junction bases with no gene match: 7. Per the germline V gene, CDR1 is SGHRS and CDR2 is YFSETQ. The CDR3 DNA sequence: TGCGCCAGCAGCTCCGGGACAGAACTTTACAATGAGCAGTTCTTC. It is translated as CASSSGTELYNEQFF.

The rearrangement links TRBV9 to TRBJ2-2; D may be TRBD2 (5 bases). Trimming removed 4 bases at V and 6 bases at J, with 13 bases between. This CDR3 has 14 residues. Germline-derived CDR1 and CDR2 are SGDLS and YYNGEE. The CDR3, as DNA: TGTGCCAGCAGCCCCAAGAGCGGTCCCGGGGAGCTGTTTTTT. This translates into CASSPKSGPGELFF.

The J gene is TRBJ2-3, the V gene TRBV5-1, with 9 bases that match TRBD2. The CDR3 spans 16 residues. Germline loops: CDR1 SGHRS, CDR2 YFSETQ. With 3 bases clipped from V and 5 bases from J, the junction kept 10 bases outside the gene matches. CDR3 nucleotides: TGCGCCAGCAGCTCGATAGCGGGGGCTTTGGGAGATACGCAGTATTTT. It codes for CASSSIAGALGDTQYF. The full variable domain, its missing parts supplied by reference TRBV5-1 and TRBJ2-3, is KAGVTQTPRYLIKTRGQQVTLSCSPISGHRSVSWYQQTPGQGLQFLFEYFSETQRNKGNFPGRFSGRQFSNSRSEMNVSTLELGDSALYLCASSSIAGALGDTQYFGPGTRLTVL.

V gene TRBV6-2 or TRBV6-3 combines with J gene TRBJ2-2; no definite D call. This CDR3 has 14 residues. Trimming took 6 bases from V and 5 from J, leaving 13 bases between them. Germline CDR1 MNHEY, CDR2 SVGEGT. The CDR3 bases are TGTGCCAGCAGGTACCAACCCTTTACCGGGGAGCTGTTTTTT. It specifies CASRYQPFTGELFF.